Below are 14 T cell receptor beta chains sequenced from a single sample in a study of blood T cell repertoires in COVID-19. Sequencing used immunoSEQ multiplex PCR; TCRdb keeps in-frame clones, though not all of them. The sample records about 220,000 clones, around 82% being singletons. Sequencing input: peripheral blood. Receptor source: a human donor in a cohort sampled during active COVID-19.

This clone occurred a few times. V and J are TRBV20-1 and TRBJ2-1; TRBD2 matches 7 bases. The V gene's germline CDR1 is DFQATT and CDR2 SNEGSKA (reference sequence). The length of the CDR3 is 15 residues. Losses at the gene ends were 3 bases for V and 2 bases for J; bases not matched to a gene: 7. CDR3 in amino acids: CSASEAGDPYNEQFF. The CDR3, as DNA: TGCAGTGCTAGTGAGGCGGGAGACCCCTACAATGAGCAGTTCTTC.

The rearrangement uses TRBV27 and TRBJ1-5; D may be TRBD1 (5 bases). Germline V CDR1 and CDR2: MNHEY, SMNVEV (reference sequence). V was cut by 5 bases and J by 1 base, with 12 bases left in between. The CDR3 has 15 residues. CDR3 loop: CASSDRPTSNQPQHF. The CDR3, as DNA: TGTGCCAGCAGTGACAGACCCACAAGCAATCAGCCCCAGCATTTT.

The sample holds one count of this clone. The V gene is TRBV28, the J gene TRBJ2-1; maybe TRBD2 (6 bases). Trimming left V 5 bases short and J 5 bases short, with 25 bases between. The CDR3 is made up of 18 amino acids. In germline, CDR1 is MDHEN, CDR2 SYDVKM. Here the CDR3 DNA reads TGTGCCAGCAGTCAAGGAGGCCCGGCGTCTAGCGCAGACAATGAGCAGTTCTTC. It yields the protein CASSQGGPASSADNEQFF.

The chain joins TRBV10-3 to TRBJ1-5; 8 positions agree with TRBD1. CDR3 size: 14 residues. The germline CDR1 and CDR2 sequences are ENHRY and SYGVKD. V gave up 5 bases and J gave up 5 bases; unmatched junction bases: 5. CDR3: CAISRDRSDQPQHF. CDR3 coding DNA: TGTGCCATCAGTCGGGACAGGTCGGATCAGCCCCAGCATTTT.

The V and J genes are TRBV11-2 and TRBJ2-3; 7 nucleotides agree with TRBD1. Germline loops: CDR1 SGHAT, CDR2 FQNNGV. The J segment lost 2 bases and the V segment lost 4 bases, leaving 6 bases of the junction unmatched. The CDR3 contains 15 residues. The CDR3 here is CASSSLGTATDTQYF. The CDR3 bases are TGTGCCAGCAGCTCTCTTGGGACAGCCACAGATACGCAGTATTTT.

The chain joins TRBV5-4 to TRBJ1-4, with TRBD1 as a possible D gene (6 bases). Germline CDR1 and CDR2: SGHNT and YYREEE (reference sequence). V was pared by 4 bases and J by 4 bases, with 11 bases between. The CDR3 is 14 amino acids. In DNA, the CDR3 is TGTGCCAGCAGCATACAGGGTAGTAATGAAAAACTGTTTTTT. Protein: CASSIQGSNEKLFF.

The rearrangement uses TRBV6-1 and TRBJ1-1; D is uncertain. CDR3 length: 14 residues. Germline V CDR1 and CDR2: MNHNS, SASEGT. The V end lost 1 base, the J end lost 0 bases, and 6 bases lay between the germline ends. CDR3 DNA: TGTGCCAGCAGTGAAGGGCCAGTGAACACTGAAGCTTTCTTT. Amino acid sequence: CASSEGPVNTEAFF.

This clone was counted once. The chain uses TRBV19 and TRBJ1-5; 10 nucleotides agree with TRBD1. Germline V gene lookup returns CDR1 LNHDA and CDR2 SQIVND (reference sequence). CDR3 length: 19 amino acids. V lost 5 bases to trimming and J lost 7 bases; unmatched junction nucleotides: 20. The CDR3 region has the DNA TGTGCCAGTAGTTTCTCCCAACATCGACAGGGGGCAGGAAAACAGCCCCAGCATTTT. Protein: CASSFSQHRQGAGKQPQHF.

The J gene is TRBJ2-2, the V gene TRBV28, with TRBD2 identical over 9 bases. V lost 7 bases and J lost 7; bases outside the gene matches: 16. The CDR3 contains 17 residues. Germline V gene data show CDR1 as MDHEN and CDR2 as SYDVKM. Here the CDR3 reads CASTAGVAGAKGGELFF. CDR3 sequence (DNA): TGTGCCAGCACCGCTGGGGTAGCGGGAGCTAAGGGCGGGGAGCTGTTTTTT.

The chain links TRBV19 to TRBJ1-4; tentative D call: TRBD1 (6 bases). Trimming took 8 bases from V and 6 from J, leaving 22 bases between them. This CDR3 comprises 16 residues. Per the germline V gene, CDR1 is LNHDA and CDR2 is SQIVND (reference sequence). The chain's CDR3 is CASPRGGSRTDEKLFF. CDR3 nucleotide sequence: TGTGCCAGTCCCCGCGGGGGCAGCCGCACGGATGAAAAACTGTTTTTT.

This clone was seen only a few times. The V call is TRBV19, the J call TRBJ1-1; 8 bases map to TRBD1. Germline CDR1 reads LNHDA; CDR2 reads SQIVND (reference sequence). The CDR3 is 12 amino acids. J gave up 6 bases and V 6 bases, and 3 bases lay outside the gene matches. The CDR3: CASRAGGPEAFF. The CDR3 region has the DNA TGTGCCAGTAGGGCAGGGGGCCCTGAAGCTTTCTTT.

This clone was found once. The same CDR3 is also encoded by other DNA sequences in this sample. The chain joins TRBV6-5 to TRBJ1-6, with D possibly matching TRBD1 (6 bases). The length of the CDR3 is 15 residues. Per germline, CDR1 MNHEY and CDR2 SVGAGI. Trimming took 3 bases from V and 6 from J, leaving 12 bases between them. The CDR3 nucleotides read TGTGCCAGCAGTTATTCTGGGGGCGTTAATTCACCCCTCCACTTT. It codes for CASSYSGGVNSPLHF.

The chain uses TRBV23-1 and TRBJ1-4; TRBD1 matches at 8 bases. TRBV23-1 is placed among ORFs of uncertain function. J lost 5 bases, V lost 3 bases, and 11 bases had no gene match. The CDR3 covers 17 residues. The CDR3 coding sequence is TGCGCCAGCAGTCATGGGGCTCCGGGACAGGACAATGAAAAACTGTTTTTT. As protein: CASSHGAPGQDNEKLFF.

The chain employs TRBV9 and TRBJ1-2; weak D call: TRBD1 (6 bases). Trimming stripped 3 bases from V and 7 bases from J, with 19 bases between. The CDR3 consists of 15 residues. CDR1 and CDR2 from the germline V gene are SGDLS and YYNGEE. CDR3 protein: CASSASSRGVFGYTF. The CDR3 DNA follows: TGTGCCAGCAGCGCATCTAGCAGGGGTGTGTTTGGCTACACCTTC.